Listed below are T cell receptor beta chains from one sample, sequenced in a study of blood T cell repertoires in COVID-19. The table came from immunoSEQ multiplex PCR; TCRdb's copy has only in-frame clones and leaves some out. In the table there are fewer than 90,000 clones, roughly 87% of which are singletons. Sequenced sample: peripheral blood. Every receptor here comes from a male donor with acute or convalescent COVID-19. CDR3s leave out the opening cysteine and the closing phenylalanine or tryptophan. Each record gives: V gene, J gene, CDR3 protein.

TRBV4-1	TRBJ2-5	ASSQGHDQETQY
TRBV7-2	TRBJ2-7	ASSALTGRLYEQY
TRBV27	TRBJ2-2	ASSLLAGPNGELF
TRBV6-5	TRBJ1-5	ASSYTMTGGNQPQH
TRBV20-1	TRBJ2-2	SATRSGELF
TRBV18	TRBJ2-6	ASSLDRGRGANVLT
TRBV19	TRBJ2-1	ASSRLAGGLYNEQF
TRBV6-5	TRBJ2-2	ASSYRQRLDTGELF
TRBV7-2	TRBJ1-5	ASSLGQTNQPQH
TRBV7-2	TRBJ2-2	ASSLEGTLAGRNTGELF
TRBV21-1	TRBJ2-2	ASRKLQGAQWYTGELF
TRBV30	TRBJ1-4	AWSTGQGHEKLF
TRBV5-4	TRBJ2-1	ASSSLDRNEQF
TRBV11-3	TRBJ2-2	ASSLADNTGELF
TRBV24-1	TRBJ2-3	ATSEPRGLSTDTQY
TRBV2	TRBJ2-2	ASREKSGVNTGELF
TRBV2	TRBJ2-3	ASSYTGATDTQY
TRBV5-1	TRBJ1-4	ASSPEGFGNEKLF
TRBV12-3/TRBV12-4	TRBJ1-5	ASRGRLNQPQH
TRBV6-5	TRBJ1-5	ASSRDSSLPQH
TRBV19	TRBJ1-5	ASSVGQSQPQH
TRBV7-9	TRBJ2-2	ASSFLLGAGELF
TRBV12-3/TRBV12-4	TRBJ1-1	ASSSRANTEAF
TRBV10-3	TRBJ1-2	AISDRGSNGYT
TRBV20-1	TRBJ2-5	SANGGETQY
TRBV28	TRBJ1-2	AARDRGASNYGYT
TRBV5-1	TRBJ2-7	ASSLGPSTSGAEYEQY